This TCR beta chain was captured by sequencing in a study of cytomegalovirus exposure and HLA in healthy donors. The CDR3 runs to 14 residues. V lost 0 bases and J 4 bases, leaving 9 bases between the germline ends. Germline V CDR1 and CDR2: SGHAT, FQNNGV. The PCR had 60 Vbeta and 13 Jbeta primers. Profiling relied on immunoSEQ multiplex PCR, and the TCRdb table lists in-frame clones only, not all of them. The data show 90,000 to 150,000 clones, over 60% seen once. This chain connects TRBV11-2 to TRBJ1-2; D may be TRBD1 (5 bases). The sequencing sample was made of PBMCs. The TCR sequence derives from a man between 18 and 35 years old in good health and CMV-seropositive. The CDR3 sequence is CASSLEAGPYGYTF. The CDR3 coding sequence is TGTGCCAGCAGCTTAGAGGCAGGGCCCTATGGCTACACCTTC.